The source of this T cell receptor beta chain is a study of blood T cells in healthy people across ages. The second PCR ran about 6 to 12 cycles with a sample-barcoded 5' primer and J-beta primers. TCRdb independently ran MiXCR on the 5' RACE reads; one entry per CDR3 protein. The sample lists about 1.6 million distinct CDR3 sequences, almost 35% occurring once. Germline CDR1 and CDR2: SEHNR and FQNEAQ (reference sequence). V was pared by 3 bases and J by 0 bases, with 12 bases between. The CDR3 totals 15 residues. The sample taken for sequencing was blood. The TCR sequence derives from a woman in her twenties or thirties in good health. The chain links TRBV7-9 to TRBJ2-7; a weak D match, TRBD2 (5 bases). The chain's CDR3 is CASSFRGDSSYEQYF. The CDR3 bases are TGTGCCAGCAGCTTCCGGGGAGACTCCTCCTACGAGCAGTACTTC.